The rows below give T cell receptor beta chains drawn from one sample of a study of tumor-infiltrating lymphocytes in primary liver carcinoma. A single record per CDR3 protein comes from TCRdb applying MiXCR to the multiplex PCR reads. Here the sample spans some 110,000 distinct CDR3 sequences, around 84% being singletons. Sequenced material: liver tumor tissue from sampling region 3. Source of these receptors: a man aged 40-49 years with primary liver carcinoma and hepatitis B virus infection. Both conserved end residues are part of each CDR3. The D gene is left open where the match is weak. The listing skips clone size in some rows; elsewhere it reads once, few, many or a size class.

CDR3 DNA	CDR3 protein	V gene	J gene	clone size	D gene
TGTGCCAGCAGCTTAGTGGTGGGGACGAGAACTAATGAAAAACTGTTTTTT	CASSLVVGTRTNEKLFF	TRBV11-2	TRBJ1-4	.	.
TGTGCCAGCAGTTACACCGGCAGGGATCACTATGGCTGTACCTTC	CASSYTGRDHYGCTF	TRBV6-2/TRBV6-3	TRBJ1-2	.	.
TGTGCCAGTACTTCTGGGGGAAGCTCTGTTGGAGCCCGCACAGATACGCAGTATTTT	CASTSGGSSVGARTDTQYF	TRBV11-1	TRBJ2-3	.	.
TGTACCAGCAGTTCACCCCCCTTAAGCGGGGGGACAGATACGCAATATTTT	CTSSSPPLSGGTDTQYF	TRBV6-5	TRBJ2-3	.	TRBD2
TGCAGCGTTGGGACTAGCGTAGCGAACGCCGGGGAGCTGTTTTTT	CSVGTSVANAGELFF	TRBV29-1	TRBJ2-2	.	TRBD2
TGTGCCAGCAGTGAGGGGGGGCTCCTGGGACCCCAGCATTTT	CASSEGGLLGPQHF	TRBV6-1	TRBJ1-5	.	.
TGTGCCTGCAGTATAGATTCTAGCGGGAGTACAGATACGCAGTATTTT	CACSIDSSGSTDTQYF	TRBV12-3/TRBV12-4	TRBJ2-3	.	TRBD2
TGTGCCAGCAGTGAATTTGCTAACACCGGGGAGTTGTTTTTT	CASSEFANTGELFF	TRBV2	TRBJ2-2	few	.
TGTGTCAGCAGCCCCTCGGGACGGAAACTATACGTGCAGTACTTC	CVSSPSGRKLYVQYF	TRBV14	TRBJ2-7	.	.
TGTGCCAGCGGCGCCAATGGCGGGGGCCATCAGCCACAGCATTTT	CASGANGGGHQPQHF	TRBV9	TRBJ1-5	.	.
TGTGCCAGCAGCTTAGGCGGTAGCAATCAGCCCCAGCATTTT	CASSLGGSNQPQHF	TRBV13	TRBJ1-5	medium-sized	.
TGCGCCAGCGGCTCCTGGAACCGGGGAAGGAATTCACCCCTACACTTT	CASGSWNRGRNSPLHF	TRBV4-3	TRBJ1-6	.	.
TGCAGCGTCGCCCGGGACAGGGTGTACAATGAGCAGTTCTTC	CSVARDRVYNEQFF	TRBV29-1	TRBJ2-1	.	TRBD1
TGTGCCATCAGCCAGGCTATCCAATCCTACAATGAGCAGTCCTTC	CAISQAIQSYNEQSF	TRBV10-3	TRBJ2-1	.	.
TGTGCCAGAGGTGACTTGAATGAGCAGTTCTTC	CARGDLNEQFF	TRBV12-3/TRBV12-4	TRBJ2-1	.	.
TGCAGCGTTGATTCACTAATGGGGAATTCCTACATTGAGCAGTTCTTC	CSVDSLMGNSYIEQFF	TRBV29-1	TRBJ2-1	.	.
TGTGCCATCAACCCAGGGATTAATTCACCCCTCCACTTT	CAINPGINSPLHF	TRBV10-3	TRBJ1-6	many	.
TGTGCCAGCGGTTCTCGGACAGGGAGTAAAGAAAAACTGTTTTTT	CASGSRTGSKEKLFF	TRBV28	TRBJ1-4	.	TRBD1
TGTGCCAGCAGTGGTGACACCAGCTACGGACAGTACTTC	CASSGDTSYGQYF	TRBV12-3/TRBV12-4	TRBJ2-7	few	.
TGTGCCAGCAGCCTCCGGGACAGGATCCACAAGCAGTACTTC	CASSLRDRIHKQYF	TRBV6-2/TRBV6-3	TRBJ2-7	.	TRBD1
TGCGCCAGCTTGGGACGGGACAGGGGGCATAGAGAGACCCAGTACTTC	CASLGRDRGHRETQYF	TRBV5-1	TRBJ2-5	.	TRBD1
TGTGCCAGCCACCCGGGTGACAGGGGGGTGAGGAATTCATCCCTCCACTTC	CASHPGDRGVRNSSLHF	TRBV5-5	TRBJ1-6	.	TRBD1
TGCGCCAGCAGCCAGGGGGGTGTATCAGACACGCATTACTTT	CASSQGGVSDTHYF	TRBV4-3	TRBJ2-3	.	.
TGCGCCAGCAGCCACCGGACTAGCGGTAGCAGGCACAAGCAGTACTTC	CASSHRTSGSRHKQYF	TRBV5-1	TRBJ2-7	.	TRBD2
TGTGCCAGCAGCCTTGGCGACAGCTCCTATAATGAGCAGTTCTTC	CASSLGDSSYNEQFF	TRBV11-2	TRBJ2-1	few	.
TGTGCCGGCAGCCCGTCCGGGACTAGCGGGAGTGGAGATACGCAGTATTTT	CAGSPSGTSGSGDTQYF	TRBV5-5	TRBJ2-3	.	TRBD2
TGTGCCAGCAACTTGGATCCGGGCTCCTACAATGAGCAGTTCTTC	CASNLDPGSYNEQFF	TRBV13	TRBJ2-1	.	.
TGTGCCAGCGGCCTAGGCCTGAACATTGAAGCTTTCTTT	CASGLGLNIEAFF	TRBV11-2	TRBJ1-1	.	.
TGCGCCAGCAGCCACGCGGGACAGACCCAAGAGACCCGGTACTTT	CASSHAGQTQETRYF	TRBV4-1	TRBJ2-5	.	.
TGTGCCAGCAGAGCCGTAGCGGGATGGACAAACAATGAGCAGTTCTTC	CASRAVAGWTNNEQFF	TRBV14	TRBJ2-1	once	TRBD2
TGTGCCAGCAGCTCGAAGACTAGCGGGGGGACCCAGTATTTC	CASSSKTSGGTQYF	TRBV5-5	TRBJ2-5	.	TRBD2
TGTGCTAGCAGCCAAGACACCGGGTCTCAGTACGAGCAGTACTTC	CASSQDTGSQYEQYF	TRBV4-2	TRBJ2-7	few	.
TGCGCCAGGAGCCACGATAGGGTTGGCCAAGAGACCCAGTACTTC	CARSHDRVGQETQYF	TRBV11-1	TRBJ2-5	.	.
TGTGCCAGTAGCCCGACGAGTGGAGCACCCGGGGAGCTGTTTTTT	CASSPTSGAPGELFF	TRBV5-5	TRBJ2-2	.	.
TGTGGCAGCAGTTACAACAGTTATCAGCCCCAGCATTTT	CGSSYNSYQPQHF	TRBV6-2/TRBV6-3	TRBJ1-5	.	.
TGTGCCAGCAGCTCTGGGGGAAACTCTGTTGGAGCCCGCAGAGATACGCATTATTTT	CASSSGGNSVGARRDTHYF	TRBV11-1	TRBJ2-3	once	.
TGCAGCGGGGGAGATAGCCTGAACACTGAAGTTTTCTTT	CSGGDSLNTEVFF	TRBV29-1	TRBJ1-1	.	.
TGTGTCAGCAGTTACGTAGAGAACACTGAAGCTTTCTTT	CVSSYVENTEAFF	TRBV6-6	TRBJ1-1	.	.